This T cell receptor beta chain is drawn from a study of identifying expanded T cells in peripheral blood. The CDR3 loop spans 14 amino acids. From germline, CDR1 is MNHNS and CDR2 SASEGT. The J segment lost 6 bases and the V segment lost 3 bases, leaving 5 bases of the junction unmatched. Notes on the study in general: Differentially abundant clones: around 1.2 between replicates, 16.4 at 2 to 3 weeks, around 19 at four. Two-week clone count variance significantly increased as total template count grew.

During the collection period, no donor immune events like infections were recorded. Notes on this clone: Its antigen is undetermined.

The table came from immunoSEQ multiplex PCR; TCRdb's copy has only in-frame clones and leaves some out. The sample has fewer than 55,000 clones, 82% seen once. This TCR derives from a person aged 18 to 70 in good health. V gene TRBV6-1 combines with J gene TRBJ2-1, with 7 nucleotides matching TRBD2. The sequenced sample was blood. In DNA, the CDR3 is TGTGCCAGCAGTGAGGGGAGGGGACTCAATGAGCAGTTCTTC. Translating it yields CASSEGRGLNEQFF.